Below are 19 T cell receptor beta chains sequenced from a single sample in a study of CD8 T cells in ankylosing spondylitis. TCRdb reprocessed the 5' RACE reads with MiXCR, giving one entry per CDR3 protein. Here the sample spans tens of thousands of distinct CDR3 sequences, roughly 27% being singletons. Sequenced sample: blood, either unsorted or a sorted T cell fraction (not recorded which). The receptor source for this set is a male donor with ankylosing spondylitis or in good health (not recorded which).

This clonotype was counted a few times. V gene TRBV5-6 combines with J gene TRBJ1-4; D ambiguous. Per the germline V gene, CDR1 is SGHDT and CDR2 is YYEEEE. There are 13 residues in the CDR3. V was shortened by 0 bases and J by 11 bases, with 11 bases between the two germline ends. CDR3 residues: CASSLVKEKKLFF. CDR3 in DNA: TGTGCCAGCAGCTTGGTTAAAGAGAAGAAACTGTTTTTT.

In this sample, this clonotype turned up many times. The chain links TRBV29-1 to TRBJ1-2; weak D call: TRBD1 (6 bases). This CDR3 is built from 13 residues. V was shortened by 5 bases and J by 4 bases, with 14 bases between the two germline ends. CDR1 is SQVTM, CDR2 ANQGSEA, per germline. CDR3 nucleotides: TGCAGCGTTACCCCGCCGGACAGCTATGGCTACACCTTC. Translation gives CSVTPPDSYGYTF.

This clonotype was counted between two and nine times. The chain couples TRBV20-1 to TRBJ2-7; D gene ambiguous. V lost 0 bases to trimming and J lost 2 bases, with 17 bases between them. Germline lookup yields CDR1 DFQATT and CDR2 SNEGSKA (reference sequence). This CDR3 region has 16 residues. This chain's CDR3 is CSARDPMSEAAYEQYV. The DNA for the CDR3 is TGCAGTGCTAGAGATCCAATGTCAGAGGCGGCCTACGAGCAGTACGTC.

V gene TRBV18 combines with J gene TRBJ1-2; 10 bases line up with TRBD1. The junction had 11 bases not matched to a gene; V was cut back by 3 bases and J by 7 bases. CDR1 is KGHSH and CDR2 is LQKENI in the germline V gene. The CDR3 contains 16 residues. CDR3 in amino acids: CASSPETGGKSGGYTF. CDR3 nucleotides: TGTGCCAGCTCACCGGAGACAGGGGGCAAGTCGGGTGGCTACACCTTC.

This clonotype was found a few times. This chain uses TRBV20-1 with TRBJ2-3; D tentatively reads TRBD1 or TRBD2 (5 bases each). The CDR3 is 14 residues long. V gave up 6 bases and J gave up 1 base, with 14 bases separating them. Germline V CDR1 and CDR2: DFQATT, SNEGSKA (reference sequence). CDR3 sequence: CSANLLGGTDTQYF. The CDR3 coding sequence is TGCAGTGCCAACCTCTTGGGGGGCACAGATACGCAGTATTTT.

The chain couples TRBV7-9 to TRBJ1-6; TRBD1 might be the D (6 bases). Trimming took 3 bases from V and 7 from J, leaving 10 bases between them. The length of the CDR3 is 14 residues. The germline V gene encodes CDR1 SEHNR and CDR2 FQNEAQ (reference sequence). The CDR3 sequence: CASSFGGANSPLHF. CDR3 bases: TGTGCCAGCAGCTTTGGGGGCGCAAATTCACCCCTCCACTTT.

J is TRBJ2-7 and V is TRBV5-1; D gene ambiguous. Per germline, CDR1 SGHRS and CDR2 YFSETQ. This CDR3 region has 13 residues. The V gene lost 4 bases and the J gene lost 2 bases, with 10 bases spanning the gap. CDR3 loop: CASSPEGTYEQYV. The CDR3 DNA is TGCGCCAGCAGCCCTGAAGGAACCTACGAGCAGTACGTC.

V and J are TRBV7-6 and TRBJ2-5; tentatively, D is TRBD1 (6 bases). CDR1 is SGHVS, CDR2 FNYEAQ, per germline. Trimming cost V 3 bases and J 0 bases, with 14 bases left between them. This CDR3 spans 16 amino acids. CDR3 sequence reads: CASSFGTTEYQETQYF. CDR3 sequence (DNA): TGTGCCAGCAGCTTCGGGACAACCGAGTACCAAGAGACCCAGTACTTC.

This clonotype was recorded a few times. The chain carries TRBV5-1 and TRBJ2-3; D is perhaps TRBD2 (6 bases). Deletions cut 3 bases from V and 3 bases from J, with 17 bases between. The CDR3 contains 16 residues. Germline CDR1 reads SGHRS; CDR2 reads YFSETQ. The CDR3 is CASSSLAGFGTDTQYF. DNA for the CDR3: TGCGCCAGCAGCTCATTGGCGGGGTTTGGGACAGATACGCAGTATTTT.

In this sample, this clonotype turned up a few times. CDR3 in amino acids: CASSYAPTVRTSNTDTQYF. DNA of the CDR3: TGTGCCAGCAGTTACGCACCCACCGTGAGGACTAGCAACACAGATACGCAGTATTTT. V is TRBV6-2 or TRBV6-3 and J is TRBJ2-3; 8 positions agree with TRBD2. The J segment lost 2 bases and the V segment lost 2 bases, leaving 15 bases of the junction unmatched. This CDR3 is built from 19 residues. Germline CDR1 is MNHEY and CDR2 is SVGEGT.

The rearrangement uses TRBV2 and TRBJ2-2; D gene ambiguous. The CDR3 spans 14 residues. Germline CDR1 reads SNHLY; CDR2 reads FYNNEI. V lost 4 bases and J 1 base, leaving 7 bases between the germline ends. The CDR3 loop is CASSVNRNTGELFF. The CDR3 DNA reads TGTGCCAGCAGTGTAAACAGGAACACCGGGGAGCTGTTTTTT.

This clonotype has more than one count but fewer than ten. V and J are TRBV20-1 and TRBJ2-1, with D perhaps matching TRBD1 (8 bases). Germline V gene lookup returns CDR1 DFQATT and CDR2 SNEGSKA (reference sequence). V was trimmed by 6 bases and J by 4 bases, leaving 16 bases between them. This CDR3 spans 14 amino acids. DNA for the CDR3: TGCAGTGCCAAAGCGGGACAGGCGTACAATGAGCAGTTCTTC. This gives the protein CSAKAGQAYNEQFF.

This chain uses TRBV5-6 with TRBJ1-1; no clear D gene. The V end lost 0 bases, the J end lost 3 bases, and 12 bases lay between the germline ends. Germline CDR1 is SGHDT and CDR2 is YYEEEE. The CDR3 consists of 15 residues. The CDR3 loop reads CASSLGDVADTEAFF. CDR3 DNA: TGTGCCAGCAGCTTGGGAGACGTAGCAGACACTGAAGCTTTCTTT.

This clonotype was seen a handful of times. The chain recombines TRBV20-1 with TRBJ2-3; 11 bases agree with TRBD2. The CDR3 consists of 19 residues. Losses at the gene ends were 0 bases for V and 8 bases for J; bases not matched to a gene: 19. Germline assignment: CDR1 DFQATT and CDR2 SNEGSKA (reference sequence). This CDR3 is CSARDQRLGLAGGPGTQYF. The CDR3 DNA follows: TGCAGTGCTAGAGATCAGCGGCTTGGGCTAGCGGGAGGCCCAGGTACGCAGTATTTT.

This clonotype was picked up a small number of times. The V and J genes are TRBV24-1 and TRBJ2-3; 14 bases are a match to TRBD2. This CDR3 spans 18 amino acids. CDR1 and CDR2 from the germline V gene are KGHDR and SFDVKD. Germline trimming cut 4 bases from V and 2 bases from J; bases unmatched to any gene: 7. Here the CDR3 reads CATSDPGTSGSLTDTQYF. Written as DNA, the CDR3 is TGTGCCACCAGTGACCCGGGGACTAGCGGGAGCCTCACAGATACGCAGTATTTT.

This clonotype was seen a handful of times. The chain joins TRBV7-9 to TRBJ1-2, with unresolved D. There are 12 residues in the CDR3. Deletions cut 2 bases from V and 10 bases from J, with 11 bases between. Germline loops: CDR1 SEHNR, CDR2 FQNEAQ (reference sequence). CDR3 residues: CASSLLRNPYTF. The CDR3 DNA is TGTGCCAGCAGCTTATTAAGGAATCCCTACACCTTC. The whole variable domain, filled in from reference TRBV7-9 and TRBJ1-2, reads DTGVSQNPRHKITKRGQNVTFRCDPISEHNRLYWYRQTLGQGPEFLTYFQNEAQLEKSRLLSDRFSAERPKGSFSTLEIQRTEQGDSAMYLCASSLLRNPYTFGSGTRLTVV.

This clonotype was seen just once. This chain joins TRBV5-1 and TRBJ1-2, with D possibly being TRBD1 (6 bases). Germline CDR1 is SGHRS and CDR2 is YFSETQ. This CDR3 region has 13 residues. The V end was cut by 4 bases, the J end by 7 bases, with 14 bases between. The CDR3 bases are TGCGCCAGCAGCCCCCGGGACACAGGTGGCTACACCTTC. This sequence encodes CASSPRDTGGYTF.

The J gene is TRBJ1-1, the V gene TRBV20-1; D is uncertain. The germline V gene encodes CDR1 DFQATT and CDR2 SNEGSKA (reference sequence). Between the trimmed V and J ends, which lost 3 bases and 1 base, there was a span of 12 bases. The CDR3 totals 14 residues. For the CDR3, the DNA is TGCAGTGCTAGCGCGGGGAGGCAGAACACTGAAGCTTTCTTT. It translates to CSASAGRQNTEAFF.

This clonotype was seen a handful of times. The chain links TRBV5-1 to TRBJ2-1; 10 nucleotides align to TRBD2. V shed 4 bases and J 8 bases; nucleotides not matched to a gene: 18. Per the germline V gene, CDR1 is SGHRS and CDR2 is YFSETQ. CDR3 length: 18 residues. CDR3 DNA sequence: TGCGCCAGCAGCAACACCAGGTTGGCACTAGCGGGGTCGGATGAGCAGTTCTTC. Its translation: CASSNTRLALAGSDEQFF.